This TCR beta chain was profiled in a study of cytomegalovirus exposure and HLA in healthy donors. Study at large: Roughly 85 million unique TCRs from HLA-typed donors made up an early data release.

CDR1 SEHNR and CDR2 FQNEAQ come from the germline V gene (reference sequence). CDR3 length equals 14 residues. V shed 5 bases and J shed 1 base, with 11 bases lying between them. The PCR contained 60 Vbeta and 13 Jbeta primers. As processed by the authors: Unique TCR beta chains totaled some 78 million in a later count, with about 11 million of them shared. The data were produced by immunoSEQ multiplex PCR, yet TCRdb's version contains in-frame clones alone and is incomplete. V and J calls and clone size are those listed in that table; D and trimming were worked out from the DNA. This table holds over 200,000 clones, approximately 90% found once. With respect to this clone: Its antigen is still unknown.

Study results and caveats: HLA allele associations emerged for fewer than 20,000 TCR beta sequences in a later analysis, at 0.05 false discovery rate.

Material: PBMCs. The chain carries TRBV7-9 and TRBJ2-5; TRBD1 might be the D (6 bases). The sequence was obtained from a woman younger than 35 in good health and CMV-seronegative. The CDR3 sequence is CASSPWTAQETQYF. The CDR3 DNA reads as TGTGCCAGCAGCCCGTGGACAGCCCAAGAGACCCAGTACTTC.